This T cell receptor (beta chain) was sequenced during a study of immune evolution from preneoplasia to lung adenocarcinoma (dated by TCRdb to the early 2020s). At the level of the whole study: HLA loss of heterozygosity was found in less than 8% of AIS, about 14% of MIA and less than 35% of ADC lesions, and in no AAH lesions. The study used immune gene expression, TCR sequencing and multiplex immunofluorescence to profile the immune contexture of lung adenocarcinoma precursors and invasive adenocarcinoma. Resected precursor lesions (AAH, AIS, MIA) and invasive adenocarcinomas were compared with paired morphologically normal lung tissue. The sample size depended on which specimens were available, not on a prior power calculation. The immune data were integrated with whole exome sequencing and methylation data from the same cohort of nodules. In total, the cohort included 40 to 60 patients with pulmonary nodules, all of whom underwent surgical resection. The TCR sequencing data were obtained from 51 patients. The study reported that fewer than 130 samples were used for TCR sequencing. Class I HLA alleles were inferred from exome data with POLYSOLVER, and allele-specific HLA loss was detected with LOHHLA. Results and caveats for the whole study, not just this receptor: Normal lung had the highest top T cell clone frequencies, and these frequencies appeared to fall progressively from AAH through AIS, MIA and invasive adenocarcinoma. Because all patients were from Japan and China, applicability to Western populations was uncertain. Normal lung showed the highest clonality, whereas later-stage lesions appeared to have higher T cell density and diversity but lower clonality. T cell clonality was highest in KRAS-mutant nodules compared with EGFR-mutant or double wild-type lesions. Findings were based on association rather than direct causation; larger cohorts with long-term follow-up and longitudinal biopsies were deemed needed.

The patients had resection in Japan or China between 2014 and 2017. Two lung cancer pathologists independently confirmed the histologic diagnosis of each case on H&E slides. Macro-dissection after pathologic assessment enriched premalignant or tumor cells for nucleic acid extraction. The AllPrep DNA/RNA FFPE Kit was used to isolate DNA from FFPE tissue. CDR1 and CDR2, looked up from the germline V gene (reference sequence), are GTSNPN and SVGIG. The CDR3 starts with the cysteine, ends with the phenylalanine, and has 11 residues. Here the CDR3 DNA is all that survives: 33 bases in frame from base 1. V gives up 4 bases and J gives up 11 bases, and the segment between their germline ends measures 14 bases. Comments on this clone: This receptor's antigen is unknown. No base-level quality is on record; no much larger clone is a single base apart.

Using the immunoSEQ hsTCRbeta Kit, TCR beta CDR3 regions were sequenced from DNA. As for the original processing: TCR sequencing data were analysed with the ImmunoSEQ Analyzer. T cell clonality was defined as 1 minus Pielou's evenness, calculated on productive rearrangements. To measure T cell diversity, the inverse Simpson index was applied to productive templates. T cell density was TCR beta template counts normalized to usable DNA, estimated by amplifying and sequencing housekeeping genes. TCR metrics were compared across histologic stages using two-sided Kruskal-Wallis tests. TCRdb took over this immuneACCESS table, retaining in-frame rearrangements with V and J assigned. Such tables are incomplete; in checked studies, under half of the missing clones stem from an unresolved V gene, and the remainder is unexplained. That table furnishes V, J and clone size, whereas the DNA furnished D and trimming. The table for this sample lists 7,500 to 10,000 clones; around 83% of them were counted only once. The ten largest make up less than 5.5% of the sample.

What was sequenced was FFPE minimally invasive lung adenocarcinoma tissue. The sample's cell subset or site, from its label and the paper: micro-invasive lung adenocarcinoma (MIA). In this chain, TRBV30 is recombined with TRBJ1-1; matching of 5 bases hints at TRBD1 as the D gene. The sequence was collected from a person between 65 and 79 years old with lung adenocarcinoma. Some clones in this sample may be carry-over from other donors' samples. CDR3 reads: CAWKQVTRAFF. The bases are TGTGCCTGGAAACAGGTAACGAGGGCTTTCTTT.